The 32 T cell receptor beta chains in this list originate from one sample, sequenced in a study of blood T cell repertoires in COVID-19. Only in-frame clones appear in the TCRdb table, and some are missing; sequencing was by immunoSEQ multiplex PCR. Here the sample spans some 260,000 clones, 80% to 90% being singletons. Sequenced material: peripheral blood. The receptors stem from a woman aged 70 to 79 with COVID-19, enrolled during active disease.

The chain joins TRBV5-4 to TRBJ2-3; weak D call: TRBD2 (5 bases). The V gene's germline CDR1 is SGHNT and CDR2 YYREEE (reference sequence). The V end was cut by 4 bases, the J end by 5 bases, with 17 bases between. CDR3 length: 15 amino acids. CDR3 protein: CASSTDFLSVDTQYF. CDR3 DNA: TGTGCCAGCAGCACGGACTTCCTATCCGTAGATACGCAGTATTTT.

J is TRBJ1-5 and V is TRBV27, with 9 positions matching TRBD1. Germline assignment: CDR1 MNHEY and CDR2 SMNVEV (reference sequence). Unmatched junction bases numbered 7, after V lost 5 bases and J lost 5 bases. The length of the CDR3 is 15 residues. CDR3 protein: CASSPLGQGYQPQHF. In DNA form, the CDR3 reads TGTGCCAGCAGTCCACTCGGACAGGGGTATCAGCCCCAGCATTTT.

The chain joins TRBV7-9 to TRBJ1-2; TRBD1 matches 7 bases. CDR1 and CDR2 (germline): SEHNR, FQNEAQ (reference sequence). The CDR3 has 14 residues. Unmatched junction bases numbered 7, after V lost 5 bases and J lost 4 bases. The CDR3 spells CASSPTGYTYGYTF. CDR3 coding DNA: TGTGCCAGCAGCCCGACAGGGTATACCTATGGCTACACCTTC.

The chain uses TRBV11-1 and TRBJ2-3; perhaps TRBD1 as D (5 bases). The CDR3 runs to 14 residues. V dropped 1 base and J dropped 6 bases, with 11 bases sitting between them. Germline V gene data show CDR1 as SGHAT and CDR2 as FQDESV (reference sequence). CDR3: CASSLGPGLDTQYF. CDR3 coding DNA: TGTGCCAGCAGCTTAGGCCCAGGGCTGGATACGCAGTATTTT.

This rearrangement joins TRBV10-3 to TRBJ2-1, with TRBD2 identical over 11 bases. Germline CDR1 ENHRY, CDR2 SYGVKD. CDR3 length: 17 residues. The junction had 10 bases not matched to a gene; V was cut back by 0 bases and J by 9 bases. The CDR3 loop reads CAISESLSLAGVSEQFF. Written as DNA, the CDR3 is TGTGCCATCAGTGAGTCGTTGTCACTAGCGGGAGTTAGTGAGCAGTTCTTC.

The count of this clone is one. This chain joins TRBV24-1 and TRBJ1-2; D is perhaps TRBD1 (6 bases). The CDR3 totals 15 residues. In germline, CDR1 is KGHDR, CDR2 SFDVKD. The ends were cut back, 4 bases at V and 0 bases at J, with 11 bases in the middle. CDR3 in amino acids: CATSEGGASNYGYTF. CDR3 DNA sequence: TGTGCCACCAGTGAAGGGGGTGCGTCTAACTATGGCTACACCTTC.

V is TRBV11-2 and J is TRBJ2-7, with 7 positions matching TRBD1. V lost 6 bases, J lost 2 bases, and 1 base stayed unmatched. Germline V gives CDR1 SGHAT, CDR2 FQNNGV. The CDR3 is made up of 12 amino acids. In DNA form, the CDR3 reads TGTGCCAGCAGTGGGACAGCCTACGAGCAGTACTTC. This codes for CASSGTAYEQYF. Together with reference TRBV11-2 and TRBJ2-7, the CDR3 gives the full variable domain: EAGVAQSPRYKIIEKRQSVAFWCNPISGHATLYWYQQILGQGPKLLIQFQNNGVVDDSQLPKDRFSAERLKGVDSTLKIQPAKLEDSAVYLCASSGTAYEQYFGPGTRLTVT.

The J gene is TRBJ2-6, the V gene TRBV10-3; 8 positions match TRBD1. CDR1 and CDR2 from the germline V gene are ENHRY and SYGVKD. The CDR3 spans 18 residues. Trimming removed 6 bases from V and 3 bases from J; junction bases left unmatched: 13. The CDR3 is CAISPVGQGALGANVLTF. As DNA, the CDR3 is TGTGCCATCAGCCCCGTTGGGCAGGGGGCGCTTGGGGCCAACGTCCTGACTTTC.

This chain connects TRBV15 to TRBJ1-2; TRBD1 aligns across 7 bases. The CDR3 has 14 amino acids. The germline V gene encodes CDR1 LNHNV and CDR2 YYDKDF (reference sequence). V trimming: 6 bases; J trimming: 1 base; junction bases outside the gene matches: 5. This CDR3 reads CATRRTGDNYGYTF. The CDR3 region has the DNA TGTGCCACCAGACGGACAGGAGATAACTATGGCTACACCTTC.

V and J are TRBV3-1 (or the pseudogene TRBV3-2) and TRBJ2-7, with 9 bases aligning to TRBD2. The germline CDR1 and CDR2 sequences are LGHDT and YNNKEL (reference sequence). This CDR3 region has 17 residues. Trimming cost V 4 bases and J 9 bases; bases outside gene matches: 19. CDR3 protein: CASSLTPPVAGATGQYF. The CDR3 nucleotides read TGTGCCAGCAGCCTAACCCCACCAGTAGCGGGGGCTACGGGGCAGTACTTC.

The J gene is TRBJ2-7, the V gene TRBV5-1; 9 positions match TRBD1. CDR1 is SGHRS, CDR2 YFSETQ, per germline. The V segment lost 2 bases and the J segment 4 bases; nucleotides outside the gene matches: 4. The CDR3 has 14 amino acids. This CDR3 reads CASSFQTGGYEQYF. As DNA, the CDR3 is TGCGCCAGCAGCTTTCAGACAGGGGGATACGAGCAGTACTTC.

This chain links TRBV7-9 with TRBJ2-7, with D maybe TRBD2 (6 bases). Germline CDR1 is SEHNR and CDR2 is FQNEAQ (reference sequence). The V gene lost 6 bases and the J gene lost 0 bases, with 15 bases spanning the gap. CDR3 length: 15 residues. The CDR3 protein is CASRSVGRDSYEQYF. The CDR3 nucleotides are TGTGCCAGCAGATCGGTAGGGCGGGACTCCTACGAGCAGTACTTC.

CDR3 in DNA: TGTGCCTGGAGTGTGGGGGGACAGGGAGATCAGCCCCAGCATTTT. This encodes CAWSVGGQGDQPQHF. The V and J genes are TRBV30 and TRBJ1-5, with 9 positions matching TRBD1. Germline V gene sequence: CDR1 GTSNPN, CDR2 SVGIG (reference sequence). The CDR3 contains 15 residues. V was pared by 0 bases and J by 5 bases, with 5 bases of the junction left unmatched. Variable domain in full (rest from reference TRBV30 and TRBJ1-5): SQTIHQWPATLVQPVGSPLSLECTVEGTSNPNLYWYRQAAGRGLQLLFYSVGIGQISSEVPQNLSASRPQDRQFILSSKKLLLSDSGFYLCAWSVGGQGDQPQHFGDGTRLSIL.

The V gene is TRBV2, the J gene TRBJ1-2; 12 positions match TRBD1. Germline loops: CDR1 SNHLY, CDR2 FYNNEI. This CDR3 contains 14 residues. V was clipped by 6 bases and J by 4 bases; unmatched bases: 3. The CDR3 bases are TGTGCCAGCAGCGGGACAGGGGGCGCCTATGGCTACACCTTC. The encoded protein is CASSGTGGAYGYTF.

The CDR3 DNA reads TGTGCCAGTAGTTCCATCGGGACTAGCGGGGTTTACGAGCAGTACTTC. It is translated as CASSSIGTSGVYEQYF. This sequence joins TRBV19 and TRBJ2-7, with 13 bases identical to TRBD2. The germline CDR1 and CDR2 sequences are LNHDA and SQIVND (reference sequence). The ends lost 5 bases at V and 4 bases at J; junction bases unmatched: 8. The CDR3 has 16 amino acids.

The chain is built from TRBV7-2 and TRBJ2-3, with 9 bases aligning to TRBD2. This CDR3 comprises 18 residues. V shed 5 bases and J 6 bases; nucleotides not matched to a gene: 18. Germline CDR1 SGHTA, CDR2 FQGNSA. CDR3 in amino acids: CASSLTGSAGGPSDTQYF. The CDR3 DNA reads as TGTGCCAGCAGCCTTACGGGATCGGCGGGAGGGCCCTCTGATACGCAGTATTTT.

The chain is built from TRBV7-9 and TRBJ1-1, with D unclear. V shed 4 bases and J shed 5 bases, with 14 bases lying between them. Germline CDR1 is SEHNR and CDR2 is FQNEAQ (reference sequence). The CDR3 length is 14 residues. CDR3 in DNA: TGTGCCAGCAGCTCCCCCGCCTCCGCGACTGAAGCTTTCTTT. Amino acid sequence: CASSSPASATEAFF.

This clone was seen only once. The genes are TRBV4-1 and TRBJ2-7; the match to TRBD2 covers 9 bases. CDR3 length: 15 residues. V trimming: 1 base; J trimming: 3 bases; junction bases outside the gene matches: 4. CDR1 is MGHRA, CDR2 YSYEKL, per germline. CDR3 coding DNA: TGCGCCAGCAGCCAAGGGCTAGCGGGGATCTACGAGCAGTACTTC. Translating it yields CASSQGLAGIYEQYF.

V and J are TRBV5-1 and TRBJ1-1, with 10 bases aligning to TRBD1. The CDR3 loop spans 15 amino acids. Per germline, CDR1 SGHRS and CDR2 YFSETQ. With 4 bases clipped from V and 5 bases from J, the junction kept 8 bases outside the gene matches. The DNA of the CDR3 is TGCGCCAGCAGCCCGACAGGGGGCGCGGGAACTGAAGCTTTCTTT. It encodes CASSPTGGAGTEAFF.

V gene TRBV2 combines with J gene TRBJ1-5; 9 bases line up with TRBD1. In germline, CDR1 is SNHLY, CDR2 FYNNEI. V was pared by 6 bases and J by 3 bases, with 12 bases of the junction left unmatched. The CDR3 sequence is 17 residues long. The CDR3 sequence: CASSFWAGQGNNQPQHF. In DNA form, the CDR3 reads TGTGCCAGCAGCTTTTGGGCAGGACAGGGGAACAATCAGCCCCAGCATTTT. Drawing the rest from reference TRBV2 and TRBJ1-5, the complete variable domain is EPEVTQTPSHQVTQMGQEVILRCVPISNHLYFYWYRQILGQKVEFLVSFYNNEISEKSEIFDDQFSVERPDGSNFTLKIRSTKLEDSAMYFCASSFWAGQGNNQPQHFGDGTRLSIL.

This clone was seen only once. The rearrangement joins TRBV30 to TRBJ1-2; tentative D call: TRBD1 (6 bases). V was cut by 4 bases and J by 5 bases, with 11 bases left in between. The CDR3 spans 12 residues. Germline V gene sequence: CDR1 GTSNPN, CDR2 SVGIG (reference sequence). The DNA of the CDR3 is TGTGCCTGGACACAGGGACTATATGGCTACACCTTC. It is translated as CAWTQGLYGYTF.

This clone has a handful of counts. The rearrangement uses TRBV19 and TRBJ1-1; D not resolved. The V gene's germline CDR1 is LNHDA and CDR2 SQIVND (reference sequence). The ends were cut back, 6 bases at V and 0 bases at J, with 8 bases in the middle. The length of the CDR3 is 13 residues. In nucleotides, the CDR3 is TGTGCCAGTAGGACATCCCTGAACACTGAAGCTTTCTTT. Its protein product is CASRTSLNTEAFF. The full variable domain, its missing parts supplied by reference TRBV19 and TRBJ1-1, is DGGITQSPKYLFRKEGQNVTLSCEQNLNHDAMYWYRQDPGQGLRLIYYSQIVNDFQKGDIAEGYSVSREKKESFPLTVTSAQKNPTAFYLCASRTSLNTEAFFGQGTRLTVV.

Only one count was recorded for this clone. The chain uses TRBV18 and TRBJ1-3; D uncertain. Germline CDR1 reads KGHSH; CDR2 reads LQKENI. The V and J ends lost 6 bases and 0 bases respectively, with 9 bases between them. The CDR3 has 14 residues. The CDR3 loop is CASSDWSSGNTIYF. Here the CDR3 DNA reads TGTGCCAGCTCCGACTGGAGCTCTGGAAACACCATATATTTT.

The rearrangement uses TRBV2 and TRBJ2-7; 7 bases fit TRBD2. CDR1 and CDR2 from the germline V gene are SNHLY and FYNNEI. CDR3 length equals 13 residues. The ends lost 8 bases at V and 3 bases at J; junction bases unmatched: 7. Written as DNA, the CDR3 is TGTGCCAGCGGGGGGGGATTGCACTACGAGCAGTACTTC. Translation gives CASGGGLHYEQYF. The whole variable domain, filled in from reference TRBV2 and TRBJ2-7, reads EPEVTQTPSHQVTQMGQEVILRCVPISNHLYFYWYRQILGQKVEFLVSFYNNEISEKSEIFDDQFSVERPDGSNFTLKIRSTKLEDSAMYFCASGGGLHYEQYFGPGTRLTVT.

The rearrangement links TRBV5-1 to TRBJ1-2, with a weak D call TRBD1 (6 bases). The germline CDR1 and CDR2 sequences are SGHRS and YFSETQ. This CDR3 spans 13 amino acids. V shed 3 bases and J shed 9 bases, with 15 bases lying between them. The CDR3 spells CASSSGDTQSYTF. The DNA for the CDR3 is TGCGCCAGCAGCTCAGGGGACACCCAGAGCTACACCTTC.

This chain joins TRBV28 and TRBJ1-2; D may be TRBD1 (6 bases). V gave up 3 bases and J gave up 5 bases, with 10 bases separating them. The CDR3 consists of 13 residues. Germline V lookup: CDR1 MDHEN, CDR2 SYDVKM. Here the CDR3 reads CASSFGGRYGYTF. The CDR3 DNA follows: TGTGCCAGCAGTTTCGGGGGGCGGTATGGCTACACCTTC.

The chain is built from TRBV27 and TRBJ1-6; D gene ambiguous. Germline V gene data show CDR1 as MNHEY and CDR2 as SMNVEV (reference sequence). The V end lost 5 bases, the J end lost 0 bases, and 5 bases lay between the germline ends. CDR3 size: 14 residues. The CDR3 DNA reads TGTGCCAGCAGTGTCAGCTCCTATAATTCACCCCTCCACTTT. This sequence encodes CASSVSSYNSPLHF.

This chain connects TRBV11-3 to TRBJ1-1, with D possibly matching TRBD1 (6 bases). This CDR3 is 14 amino acids long. The germline CDR1 and CDR2 sequences are SGHNT and YENEEA. Between the trimmed V and J ends, which lost 5 bases and 4 bases, there was a span of 14 bases. CDR3 residues: CASSPNRVPTEAFF. The CDR3 region has the DNA TGTGCCAGCAGCCCTAACAGGGTACCCACTGAAGCTTTCTTT.

The rearrangement joins TRBV10-3 to TRBJ1-1; no firm D call. Trimming pared 3 bases from V and 4 bases from J, leaving 9 bases between. The CDR3 length is 13 residues. Germline CDR1 and CDR2: ENHRY and SYGVKD. CDR3 bases: TGTGCCATCAGTGACGGAGAGGGCACTGAAGCTTTCTTT. Its translation: CAISDGEGTEAFF.

The chain recombines TRBV3-1 (or the pseudogene TRBV3-2) with TRBJ2-1; 15 bases agree with TRBD2. In germline, CDR1 is LGHDT, CDR2 YNNKEL (reference sequence). The CDR3 runs 17 residues. V lost 3 bases to trimming and J lost 7 bases; unmatched junction nucleotides: 7. The CDR3 DNA reads TGTGCCAGCAGCCAGGACCAGGGACTAGCGGGAGGAAATGAGCAGTTCTTC. Residues: CASSQDQGLAGGNEQFF.

This clone has only a few counts. This chain connects TRBV19 to TRBJ1-2; possibly TRBD1 for D (5 bases). The V end lost 4 bases, the J end lost 1 base, and 25 bases lay between the germline ends. The CDR3 runs to 19 residues. The germline CDR1 and CDR2 sequences are LNHDA and SQIVND (reference sequence). For the CDR3, the DNA is TGTGCCAGTAGTACCCGACTCCGGGACTCCCTCGGGGTTAACTATGGCTACACCTTC. This codes for CASSTRLRDSLGVNYGYTF.

In its sample, this clone was seen once. This chain connects TRBV7-3 to TRBJ1-1; 7 nucleotides match TRBD1. With V trimmed by 1 base and J by 7 bases, 9 bases remained unmatched. Per germline, CDR1 SGHTA and CDR2 FQGTGA. This CDR3 is 15 amino acids long. DNA for the CDR3: TGTGCCAGCAGCTTAAGGCCCGGGACAGACTATGAAGCTTTCTTT. Its protein product is CASSLRPGTDYEAFF.